This record concerns one T cell receptor beta chain sequence. V lost 7 bases to trimming and J lost 5 bases, with 9 bases between them. Germline CDR1 MDHEN, CDR2 SYDVKM. The CDR3 totals 12 residues. The sample is drawn from a study of blood T cell repertoires in COVID-19. Study in general: Acute-phase and convalescent COVID-19 samples originated in the United States, Italy and Spain.

The table came from immunoSEQ multiplex PCR; TCRdb's copy has only in-frame clones and leaves some out. The data show about 150,000 clones, more than 75% seen once. This chain links TRBV28 with TRBJ1-5; D is uncertain. The receptor's source is a woman over 75 with COVID-19, enrolled during active disease. Sequencing was done on a sample of peripheral blood. The CDR3 DNA reads as TGTGCCAGCACACAGAACCATCAGCCCCAGCATTTT. Its protein is CASTQNHQPQHF.